This entry lists 19 T cell receptor beta chains sequenced from one sample in a study (dated by TCRdb to about 2015). Library preparation was by 5' RACE. TCRdb lists the instrument as Illumina MiSeq. TCRdb itself trimmed the public reads at Q25 with fastp, ran MiXCR and retained productive beta chains. Identical CDR3 proteins give one entry, which carries the most common genes and DNA. The sample profile shows approximately 30,000 distinct CDR3 sequences; 24% of them were found once. Clones ranked in the top ten supply around 4.7% of the sample. The sample comprised memory CD4+ T cells sorted from blood. The cell subset or site label, read with the paper, signifies: memory CD4+ T cells, CD4+CD45RO+CD25-. All receptors come from a female donor with breast cancer.

There are many counts of this clonotype. The V call is TRBV4-1, the J call TRBJ2-1; D call uncertain. Germline V gene sequence: CDR1 MGHRA, CDR2 YSYEKL. Trimming pared 0 bases from V and 7 bases from J, leaving 4 bases between. The CDR3 loop spans 12 amino acids. CDR3: CASSQEGNEQFF. The CDR3 DNA is TGCGCCAGCAGCCAAGAGGGTAATGAGCAGTTCTTC.

This chain connects TRBV28 to TRBJ1-1; TRBD1 is a possible D gene (5 bases). Trimming took off 6 bases at V and 0 bases at J, with 14 bases between the two ends. The length of the CDR3 is 15 residues. The V gene's germline CDR1 is MDHEN and CDR2 SYDVKM. The DNA for the CDR3 is TGTGCCAGCAGGCCGCTTGGGGCGATGAACACTGAAGCTTTCTTT. It is translated as CASRPLGAMNTEAFF.

The chain carries TRBV5-4 and TRBJ1-1, with 9 positions matching TRBD1. This CDR3 has 14 amino acids. V lost 5 bases to trimming and J lost 6 bases; unmatched junction nucleotides: 8. The V gene's germline CDR1 is SGHNT and CDR2 YYREEE (reference sequence). CDR3 DNA: TGTGCCAGCAGTAAAACAGGGGGCGGCCCTGAAGCTTTCTTT. It is translated as CASSKTGGGPEAFF.

This clonotype is labeled as medium-sized (0.01 to 0.1%). The chain is built from TRBV6-5 and TRBJ2-2, with 9 bases lining up with TRBD1. V lost 5 bases and J lost 4; bases outside the gene matches: 11. Germline assignment: CDR1 MNHEY and CDR2 SVGAGI. The CDR3 has 17 residues. The CDR3 loop reads CASSLRAAGQGTGELFF. The CDR3 bases are TGTGCCAGCAGTCTACGAGCCGCGGGACAGGGCACCGGGGAGCTGTTTTTT.

This clonotype was found a few times. The chain couples TRBV12-3 or TRBV12-4 to TRBJ2-1; 11 nucleotides align to TRBD2. J was trimmed by 5 bases and V by 5 bases; bases with no gene match: 8. The CDR3 runs 16 residues. The CDR3 region is CASSTRTSGGDNEQFF. The CDR3 DNA sequence: TGTGCCAGCAGTACCCGAACTAGCGGGGGAGACAATGAGCAGTTCTTC.

This clonotype was counted between two and nine times. The chain recombines TRBV3-1 with TRBJ2-1; D may be TRBD2 (6 bases). Germline V lookup: CDR1 LGHDT, CDR2 YNNKEL (reference sequence). This CDR3 is built from 14 residues. V was clipped by 0 bases and J by 5 bases, with 8 bases between them. As DNA, the CDR3 is TGTGCCAGCAGCCAAGATCGGGGGAACAATGAGCAGTTCTTC. It is translated as CASSQDRGNNEQFF.

This clonotype was seen many times. The CDR3 loop is CSVGVLAGAYEQYF. CDR3 coding DNA: TGCAGCGTTGGGGTCCTAGCGGGAGCCTACGAGCAGTACTTC. The chain recombines TRBV29-1 with TRBJ2-7; 10 bases match TRBD2. The CDR3 extends over 14 amino acids. Germline CDR1 is SQVTM and CDR2 is ANQGSEA. V lost 4 bases to trimming and J lost 2 bases; unmatched junction nucleotides: 5.

Only a few counts were recorded for this clonotype. The chain is built from TRBV4-3 and TRBJ2-1, with 10 bases identical to TRBD2. This CDR3 contains 16 residues. CDR1 and CDR2 (germline): LGHNA, YSLEER. With 0 bases clipped from V and 9 bases from J, the junction kept 8 bases outside the gene matches. CDR3 sequence: CASSQDGSGRAVEQFF. In DNA form, the CDR3 reads TGCGCCAGCAGCCAAGATGGGAGCGGGAGGGCCGTTGAGCAGTTCTTC.

This clonotype showed up many times. The rearrangement uses TRBV27 and TRBJ2-5; no reliable D call. This CDR3 has 16 residues. Trimming removed 5 bases from V and 2 bases from J, with 18 bases in between. CDR1 and CDR2 from the germline V gene are MNHEY and SMNVEV (reference sequence). DNA of the CDR3: TGTGCCAGCAGTCTTCTCGGGCGCCGGCAACAAGAGACCCAGTACTTC. Residues: CASSLLGRRQQETQYF.

This chain joins TRBV28 and TRBJ2-3, with D hard to call. Trimming removed 6 bases at V and 6 bases at J, with 13 bases between. The germline V gene encodes CDR1 MDHEN and CDR2 SYDVKM. CDR3 length: 13 amino acids. This CDR3 is CASRQTDDDTQYF. CDR3 sequence (DNA): TGTGCCAGCAGACAGACTGACGATGATACGCAGTATTTT.

Ten or more counts support this clonotype. The chain has TRBV28 and TRBJ1-1; D gene ambiguous. CDR1 and CDR2 from the germline V gene are MDHEN and SYDVKM. The CDR3 loop spans 11 amino acids. Trimming took 8 bases from V and 9 from J, leaving 13 bases between them. This chain's CDR3 is CASGERTQAFF. The CDR3 nucleotides are TGTGCCAGCGGGGAAAGGACTCAAGCTTTCTTT.

By frequency in the sample, this clonotype is medium-sized. This rearrangement joins TRBV7-9 to TRBJ2-1; tentative D call: TRBD2 (5 bases). The CDR3 spans 14 residues. V gave up 5 bases and J gave up 3 bases, with 11 bases separating them. Germline V gene lookup returns CDR1 SEHNR and CDR2 FQNEAQ (reference sequence). The CDR3 loop reads CASSRDRDYNEQFF. The CDR3 region has the DNA TGTGCCAGCAGCCGTGACCGGGACTACAATGAGCAGTTCTTC.

The V and J genes are TRBV12-3 or TRBV12-4 and TRBJ1-5; D is ambiguous. The CDR3 is 16 amino acids. Deletions cut 3 bases from V and 5 bases from J, with 17 bases between. The CDR3 loop is CASSFLGRRSDQPQHF. The CDR3 nucleotides read TGTGCCAGCAGTTTTCTGGGCAGGAGGTCGGATCAGCCCCAGCATTTT.

This clonotype was observed a few times. The rearrangement uses TRBV6-2 or TRBV6-3 and TRBJ2-1; D might be TRBD2 (6 bases). CDR1 and CDR2 (germline): MNHEY, SVGEGT. This CDR3 is 11 amino acids long. The ends were cut back, 8 bases at V and 7 bases at J, with 9 bases in the middle. The CDR3 sequence: CASRRGNEQFF. DNA of the CDR3: TGTGCCAGCCGGCGGGGAAATGAGCAGTTCTTC.

This clonotype occurred a few times. The CDR3 reads CASSPRRRLAGGPGYEQYF. The CDR3 coding sequence is TGTGCCAGCAGTCCCCGTAGGAGGCTAGCGGGAGGGCCTGGCTACGAGCAGTACTTC. The chain uses TRBV6-5 and TRBJ2-7; 12 nucleotides agree with TRBD2. The length of the CDR3 is 19 residues. V lost 5 bases to trimming and J lost 3 bases; unmatched junction nucleotides: 17. CDR1 and CDR2 from the germline V gene are MNHEY and SVGAGI.

Points on this clonotype: A read error may explain this, as a much larger clone is one base away. This chain joins TRBV10-3 and TRBJ2-7; D tentatively reads TRBD1 or TRBD2 (6 bases each). CDR1 is ENHRY, CDR2 SYGVKD, per germline. CDR3 length: 11 residues. The CDR3 region is CAVSELAGDCF. The CDR3, as DNA: TGTGCCGTCAGTGAACTAGCAGGGGATTGCTTC.

This clonotype was recorded at least ten times. The chain couples TRBV12-3 or TRBV12-4 to TRBJ2-1; 7 nucleotides line up with TRBD2. The CDR3 has 14 residues. The ends lost 6 bases at V and 6 bases at J; junction bases unmatched: 8. The CDR3 spells CASRELASGNEQFF. The CDR3 DNA follows: TGTGCCAGCAGGGAACTAGCGTCTGGCAATGAGCAGTTCTTC.

In its sample, this clonotype was seen a few times. This chain connects TRBV5-1 to TRBJ2-3, with a tentative D call TRBD2 (6 bases). Germline V CDR1 and CDR2: SGHRS, YFSETQ. The CDR3 has 16 residues. V lost 0 bases and J 2 bases, leaving 13 bases between the germline ends. The CDR3 spells CASSLGVGGNTDTQYF. The DNA of the CDR3 is TGCGCCAGCAGCTTGGGAGTCGGGGGAAACACAGATACGCAGTATTTT.

The rearrangement links TRBV5-1 to TRBJ2-2, with D possibly matching TRBD2 (5 bases). Germline V lookup: CDR1 SGHRS, CDR2 YFSETQ. Trimming took 4 bases from V and 1 from J, leaving 14 bases between them. The CDR3 has 16 amino acids. The CDR3 is CASSHTAGKNTGELFF. CDR3 nucleotides: TGCGCCAGCAGCCACACGGCGGGCAAGAACACCGGGGAGCTGTTTTTT.